The present entry profiles one T cell receptor (beta chain) with its context. The CDR3 consists of 15 residues. Per the germline V gene, CDR1 is SGHVS and CDR2 is FQNEAQ. The germline V and J ends were trimmed by 5 bases and 5 bases, with 13 bases remaining between them. Assay used: immunoSEQ multiplex PCR; TCRdb lists only in-frame clones, some missing. The sample carries over 110,000 clones, approximately 88% recorded once. The data originate from a study of blood T cell repertoires in COVID-19. The clonotype was recovered from a human donor in a cohort sampled during active COVID-19. V gene TRBV7-8 combines with J gene TRBJ1-6, with D possibly matching TRBD1 (5 bases). Sequencing was carried out using peripheral blood. The CDR3 DNA reads TGTGCCAGCAGCCTACGCAGGGTCGATAATTCACCCCTCCACTTT. Encoded protein: CASSLRRVDNSPLHF.